These 23 T cell receptor beta chains came from one sample sequenced in a study of OX40 agonist ivuxolimab in advanced cancers. Method: immunoSEQ multiplex PCR; TCRdb's copy keeps in-frame clones and lacks some. The data contain 98,000 or so clones, about 88% of them singletons. The sequenced sample was CD4+ or CD8+ T cells sorted from blood, obtained in a trial of the OX40 agonist ivuxolimab. Receptors were obtained from an adult with an advanced solid tumor such as melanoma, head and neck, liver or kidney cancer.

The chain combines TRBV9 with TRBJ2-3; 10 nucleotides line up with TRBD2. The junction had 11 bases not matched to a gene; V was cut back by 3 bases and J by 7 bases. Germline lookup yields CDR1 SGDLS and CDR2 YYNGEE. The CDR3 is 16 amino acids. The CDR3 nucleotides are TGTGCCAGCAGCGATTCGTCTAGCGGGAGAGTTAATACGCAGTATTTT. It codes for CASSDSSSGRVNTQYF. The full variable domain, in which reference TRBV9 and TRBJ2-3 provide the parts outside the CDR3, is DSGVTQTPKHLITATGQRVTLRCSPRSGDLSVYWYQQSLDQGLQFLIQYYNGEERAKGNILERFSAQQFPDLHSELNLSSLELGDSALYFCASSDSSSGRVNTQYFGPGTRLTVL.

The chain has TRBV5-6 and TRBJ2-7; 9 nucleotides line up with TRBD1. The CDR3 consists of 15 residues. Germline V gene data show CDR1 as SGHDT and CDR2 as YYEEEE. V lost 5 bases and J lost 6; bases outside the gene matches: 12. CDR3 amino acids: CASRPRGQGRVEQYF. In DNA form, the CDR3 reads TGTGCCAGCAGGCCCAGGGGACAGGGACGGGTCGAGCAGTACTTC.

The chain carries TRBV18 and TRBJ1-1; no clear D. This CDR3 is built from 14 residues. The V gene's germline CDR1 is KGHSH and CDR2 LQKENI. Trimming took 0 bases from V and 0 from J, leaving 5 bases between them. CDR3 amino acids: CASSPPSVNTEAFF. The CDR3 DNA reads as TGTGCCAGCTCACCACCGTCGGTGAACACTGAAGCTTTCTTT.

The chain links TRBV7-2 to TRBJ1-2; perhaps TRBD1 as D (6 bases). The CDR3 totals 14 residues. Germline loops: CDR1 SGHTA, CDR2 FQGNSA. The V and J ends lost 5 bases and 7 bases respectively, with 17 bases between them. The CDR3 region is CASSPQQGRGGYTF. CDR3 sequence (DNA): TGTGCCAGCAGCCCCCAACAGGGTAGAGGTGGCTACACCTTC.

The V call is TRBV18, the J call TRBJ1-1; D possibly corresponds to TRBD1 (5 bases). Trimming removed 1 base at V and 3 bases at J, with 21 bases between. CDR1 and CDR2 (germline): KGHSH, LQKENI. The CDR3 is 18 amino acids. The CDR3 loop reads CASSPLTGLPGWDTEAFF. The CDR3 region has the DNA TGTGCCAGCTCACCACTTACGGGACTGCCGGGTTGGGACACTGAAGCTTTCTTT.

The chain employs TRBV6-4 and TRBJ1-2; a weak D match, TRBD1 (6 bases). V was cut by 5 bases and J by 8 bases, with 18 bases left in between. The CDR3 is 14 residues long. Germline V CDR1 and CDR2: MRHNA, SNTAGT. Here the CDR3 reads CASSPSQGLGGYTF. The CDR3 coding sequence is TGTGCCAGCAGTCCGTCTCAGGGGCTAGGGGGCTACACCTTC.

The V and J genes are TRBV28 and TRBJ2-7, with D possibly matching TRBD1 (7 bases). V was clipped by 7 bases and J by 5 bases, with 15 bases between them. Looked up from germline, CDR1 is MDHEN and CDR2 is SYDVKM. This CDR3 is built from 13 residues. CDR3 loop: CASNSGQADEQYF. DNA of the CDR3: TGTGCCAGCAATAGCGGACAGGCCGACGAGCAGTACTTC.

The chain links TRBV19 to TRBJ1-3; 7 nucleotides agree with TRBD1. The CDR3 covers 13 residues. Trimming cost V 8 bases and J 2 bases; bases outside gene matches: 3. In germline, CDR1 is LNHDA, CDR2 SQIVND (reference sequence). DNA of the CDR3: TGTGCCAGTCCCGGGACAGCTGGAAACACCATATATTTT. Protein sequence: CASPGTAGNTIYF.

This chain links TRBV5-1 with TRBJ2-1; D is possibly TRBD2 (6 bases). The V and J ends lost 6 bases and 4 bases respectively, with 14 bases between them. The germline V gene has CDR1 SGHRS and CDR2 YFSETQ. The CDR3 covers 14 residues. CDR3 protein: CASTLGGIYNEQFF. Here the CDR3 DNA reads TGCGCCAGCACTTTGGGAGGAATATACAATGAGCAGTTCTTC.

V usage is TRBV11-2 and J usage is TRBJ2-6; D is uncertain. Germline V gene sequence: CDR1 SGHAT, CDR2 FQNNGV. The CDR3 sequence is 14 residues long. Trimming shortened V by 5 bases and J by 2 bases, and 7 bases separated the two germline ends. CDR3: CASSPAAGANVLTF. CDR3 DNA sequence: TGTGCCAGCAGCCCGGCGGCTGGGGCCAACGTCCTGACTTTC.

The chain is built from TRBV28 and TRBJ2-7; D might be TRBD2 (6 bases). Germline V CDR1 and CDR2: MDHEN, SYDVKM. This CDR3 is 10 amino acids long. The V end was cut by 11 bases, the J end by 3 bases, with 8 bases between. Here the CDR3 reads CAAGFYEQYF. The DNA of the CDR3 is TGTGCCGCGGGGTTCTACGAGCAGTACTTC.

This sequence joins TRBV9 and TRBJ1-1; the D is unclear. V lost 3 bases and J lost 4, with 13 bases in between. The CDR3 runs 14 residues. CDR1 SGDLS and CDR2 YYNGEE come from the germline V gene. In DNA form, the CDR3 reads TGTGCCAGCAGCGCAGACTGGGGAGGCACTGAAGCTTTCTTT. This translates into CASSADWGGTEAFF.

The chain links TRBV18 to TRBJ1-1; no reliable D call. Looked up from germline, CDR1 is KGHSH and CDR2 is LQKENI. This CDR3 region has 13 residues. Trimming took 6 bases from V and 3 from J, leaving 11 bases between them. DNA for the CDR3: TGTGCCAGCTCTTTTGGGGAGGACACTGAAGCTTTCTTT. Its protein is CASSFGEDTEAFF. The full variable domain, with the rest looked up from reference TRBV18 and TRBJ1-1, is NAGVMQNPRHLVRRRGQEARLRCSPMKGHSHVYWYRQLPEEGLKFMVYLQKENIIDESGMPKERFSAEFPKEGPSILRIQQVVRGDSAAYFCASSFGEDTEAFFGQGTRLTVV.

J is TRBJ1-5 and V is TRBV27; 11 bases are a match to TRBD1. The CDR3 length is 16 residues. The germline V gene encodes CDR1 MNHEY and CDR2 SMNVEV (reference sequence). The ends lost 5 bases at V and 4 bases at J; junction bases unmatched: 7. DNA for the CDR3: TGTGCCAGCAGTCGAGGACAGGGGGCTTTAAATCAGCCCCAGCATTTT. It translates to CASSRGQGALNQPQHF.

V is TRBV6-1 and J is TRBJ2-7; possibly TRBD1 for D (5 bases). This CDR3 comprises 13 residues. CDR1 and CDR2 from the germline V gene are MNHNS and SASEGT. DNA for the CDR3: TGTGCCAGCAGAGAAGACAGCTACTACGAGCAGTACGTC. Amino acid sequence: CASREDSYYEQYV.

Only a few counts were recorded for this clone. V and J are TRBV28 and TRBJ2-7; D gene unclear. V was cut by 4 bases and J by 3 bases, with 7 bases left in between. The germline V gene has CDR1 MDHEN and CDR2 SYDVKM. The CDR3 is 12 amino acids. The CDR3 DNA reads as TGTGCCAGCAGTTCGACTGGCTACGAGCAGTACTTC. Translation gives CASSSTGYEQYF.

The chain is built from TRBV10-3 and TRBJ2-3; D unresolved. CDR3 length: 14 residues. Trimming removed 6 bases at V and 1 base at J, with 11 bases between. From germline, CDR1 is ENHRY and CDR2 SYGVKD. As DNA, the CDR3 is TGTGCCATCAGCCCAAGTGCGGGCACAGATACGCAGTATTTT. Its translation is CAISPSAGTDTQYF.

The V and J genes are TRBV10-1 and TRBJ2-1; D might be TRBD2 (6 bases). The CDR3 runs 15 residues. Germline assignment: CDR1 WNHNN and CDR2 SYGVQD (reference sequence). Trimming stripped 3 bases from V and 9 bases from J, with 18 bases between. The CDR3 bases are TGCGCCAGCAGTGAAATGAGACTAGAAGGTCTTGAGCAGTTCTTC. Its translation is CASSEMRLEGLEQFF.

This clone was counted once. V usage is TRBV27 and J usage is TRBJ1-1, with a tentative D call TRBD1 (6 bases). The CDR3 extends over 14 amino acids. The V end was cut by 3 bases, the J end by 2 bases, with 10 bases between. Germline lookup yields CDR1 MNHEY and CDR2 SMNVEV (reference sequence). CDR3 nucleotide sequence: TGTGCCAGCAGTTTGGGGGGGGCCAACACTGAAGCTTTCTTT. Amino acid sequence: CASSLGGANTEAFF.

V usage is TRBV5-1 and J usage is TRBJ2-5; TRBD1 matches 8 bases. CDR3 size: 15 residues. The ends lost 4 bases at V and 4 bases at J; junction bases unmatched: 9. Germline V gives CDR1 SGHRS, CDR2 YFSETQ. The CDR3 here is CASSQPDRAPETQYF. The CDR3, as DNA: TGCGCCAGCAGCCAACCGGACAGGGCCCCAGAGACCCAGTACTTC.

The table lists this clone with a count of one. CDR3 sequence reads: CASSFEGRNGQPQHF. The DNA of the CDR3 is TGCGCCAGCAGCTTTGAAGGGAGGAACGGTCAGCCCCAGCATTTT. V is TRBV5-1 and J is TRBJ1-5; D is unclear. Germline V lookup: CDR1 SGHRS, CDR2 YFSETQ. The V and J ends lost 2 bases and 6 bases respectively, with 15 bases between them. The CDR3 runs to 15 residues.

In this sample, this clone turned up once. The chain links TRBV5-1 to TRBJ2-1; D is ambiguous. The germline V and J ends were trimmed by 4 bases and 9 bases, with 14 bases remaining between them. The CDR3 covers 13 residues. In germline, CDR1 is SGHRS, CDR2 YFSETQ. The CDR3 region has the DNA TGCGCCAGCAGCCGCCCCCCAGCCGGTGAGCAGTTCTTC. Its translation: CASSRPPAGEQFF. The whole variable domain, filled in from reference TRBV5-1 and TRBJ2-1, reads KAGVTQTPRYLIKTRGQQVTLSCSPISGHRSVSWYQQTPGQGLQFLFEYFSETQRNKGNFPGRFSGRQFSNSRSEMNVSTLELGDSALYLCASSRPPAGEQFFGPGTRLTVL.

The chain links TRBV6-1 to TRBJ1-5, with no clear D. The CDR3 is 14 amino acids. The V gene's germline CDR1 is MNHNS and CDR2 SASEGT. Trimming removed 4 bases from V and 2 bases from J, with 9 bases in between. The CDR3 sequence is CASSGIQGNQPQHF. The CDR3 nucleotides read TGTGCCAGCAGTGGGATCCAGGGCAATCAGCCCCAGCATTTT.